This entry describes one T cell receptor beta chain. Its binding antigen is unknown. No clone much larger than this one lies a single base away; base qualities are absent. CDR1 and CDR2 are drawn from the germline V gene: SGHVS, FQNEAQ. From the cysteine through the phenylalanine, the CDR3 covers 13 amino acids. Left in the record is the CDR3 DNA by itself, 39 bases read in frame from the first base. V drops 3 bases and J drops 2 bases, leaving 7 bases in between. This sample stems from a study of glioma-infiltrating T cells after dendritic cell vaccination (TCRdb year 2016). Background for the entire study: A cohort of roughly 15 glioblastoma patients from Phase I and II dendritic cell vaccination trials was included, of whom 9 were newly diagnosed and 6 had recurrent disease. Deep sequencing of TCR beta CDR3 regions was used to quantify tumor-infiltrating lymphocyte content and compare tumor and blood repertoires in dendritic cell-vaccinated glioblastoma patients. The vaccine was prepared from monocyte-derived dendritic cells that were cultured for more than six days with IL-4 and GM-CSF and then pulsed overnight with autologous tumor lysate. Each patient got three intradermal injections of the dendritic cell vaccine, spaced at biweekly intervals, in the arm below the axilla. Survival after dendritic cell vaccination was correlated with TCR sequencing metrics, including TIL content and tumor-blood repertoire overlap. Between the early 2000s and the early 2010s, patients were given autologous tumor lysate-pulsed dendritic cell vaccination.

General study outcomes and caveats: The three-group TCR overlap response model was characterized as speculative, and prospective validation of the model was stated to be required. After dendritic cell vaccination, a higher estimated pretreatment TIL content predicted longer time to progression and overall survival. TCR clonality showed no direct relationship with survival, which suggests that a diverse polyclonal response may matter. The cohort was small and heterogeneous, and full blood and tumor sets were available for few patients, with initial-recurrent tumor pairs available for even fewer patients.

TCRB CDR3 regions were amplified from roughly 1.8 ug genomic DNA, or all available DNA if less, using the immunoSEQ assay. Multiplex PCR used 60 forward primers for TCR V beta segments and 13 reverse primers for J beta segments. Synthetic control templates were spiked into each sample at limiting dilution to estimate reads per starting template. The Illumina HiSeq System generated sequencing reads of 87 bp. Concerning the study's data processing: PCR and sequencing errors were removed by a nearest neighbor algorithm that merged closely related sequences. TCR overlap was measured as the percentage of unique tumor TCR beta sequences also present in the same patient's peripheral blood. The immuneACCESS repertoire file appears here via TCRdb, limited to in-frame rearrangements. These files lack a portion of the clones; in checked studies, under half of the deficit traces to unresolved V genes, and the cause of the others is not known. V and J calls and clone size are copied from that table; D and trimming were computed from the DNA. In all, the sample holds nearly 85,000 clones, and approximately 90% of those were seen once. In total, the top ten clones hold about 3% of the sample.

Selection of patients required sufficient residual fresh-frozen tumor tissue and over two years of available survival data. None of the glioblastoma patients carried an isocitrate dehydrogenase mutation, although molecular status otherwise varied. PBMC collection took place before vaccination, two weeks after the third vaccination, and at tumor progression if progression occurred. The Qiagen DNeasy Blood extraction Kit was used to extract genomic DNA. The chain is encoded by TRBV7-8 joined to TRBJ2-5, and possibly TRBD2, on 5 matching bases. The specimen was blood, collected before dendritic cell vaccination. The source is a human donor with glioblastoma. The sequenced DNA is TGTGCCAGCAGCTTGGGAGAGCAAGAGACCCAGTACTTC. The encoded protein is CASSLGEQETQYF.